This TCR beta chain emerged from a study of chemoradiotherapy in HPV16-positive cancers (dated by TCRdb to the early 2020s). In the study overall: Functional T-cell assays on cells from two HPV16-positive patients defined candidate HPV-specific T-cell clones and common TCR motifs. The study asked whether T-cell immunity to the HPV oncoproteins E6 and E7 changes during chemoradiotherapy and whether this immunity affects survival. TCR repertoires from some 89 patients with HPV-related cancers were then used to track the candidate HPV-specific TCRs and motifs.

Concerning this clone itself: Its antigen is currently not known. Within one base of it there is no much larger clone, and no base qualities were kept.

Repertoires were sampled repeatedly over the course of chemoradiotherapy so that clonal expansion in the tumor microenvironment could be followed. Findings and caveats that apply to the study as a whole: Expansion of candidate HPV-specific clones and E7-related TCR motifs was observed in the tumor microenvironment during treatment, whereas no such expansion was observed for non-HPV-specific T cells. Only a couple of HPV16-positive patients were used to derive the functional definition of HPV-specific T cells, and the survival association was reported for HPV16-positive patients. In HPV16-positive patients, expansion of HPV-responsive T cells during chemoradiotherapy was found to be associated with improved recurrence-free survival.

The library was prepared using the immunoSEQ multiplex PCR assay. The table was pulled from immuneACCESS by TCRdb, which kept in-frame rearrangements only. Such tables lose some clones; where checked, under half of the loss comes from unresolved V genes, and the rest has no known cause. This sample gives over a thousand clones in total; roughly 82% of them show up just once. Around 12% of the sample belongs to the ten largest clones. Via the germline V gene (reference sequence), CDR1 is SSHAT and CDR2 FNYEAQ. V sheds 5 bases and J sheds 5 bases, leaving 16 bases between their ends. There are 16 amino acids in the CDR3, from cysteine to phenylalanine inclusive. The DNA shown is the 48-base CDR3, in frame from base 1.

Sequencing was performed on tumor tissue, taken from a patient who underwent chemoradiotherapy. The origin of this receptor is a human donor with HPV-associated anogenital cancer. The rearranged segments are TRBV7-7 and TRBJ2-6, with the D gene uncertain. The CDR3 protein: CASSRPEQSRANVLTF. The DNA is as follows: TGTGCCAGCAGCCGTCCGGAACAAAGTCGGGCCAACGTCCTGACTTTC.